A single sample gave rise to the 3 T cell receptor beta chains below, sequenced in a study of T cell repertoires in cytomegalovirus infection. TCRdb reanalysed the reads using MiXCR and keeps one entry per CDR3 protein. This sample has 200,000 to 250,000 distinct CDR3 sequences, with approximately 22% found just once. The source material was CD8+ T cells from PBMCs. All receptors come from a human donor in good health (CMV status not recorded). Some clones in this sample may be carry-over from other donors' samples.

The CDR3 sequence: CSARAGTGATGELFF. The DNA of the CDR3 is TGCAGTGCTAGAGCTGGCACAGGGGCCACCGGGGAGCTGTTTTTT. The V and J genes are TRBV20-1 and TRBJ2-2; TRBD1 aligns across 7 bases. The CDR3 is 15 residues long. V gave up 1 base and J gave up 4 bases; unmatched junction bases: 6. CDR1 is DFQATT, CDR2 SNEGSKA, per germline (reference sequence).

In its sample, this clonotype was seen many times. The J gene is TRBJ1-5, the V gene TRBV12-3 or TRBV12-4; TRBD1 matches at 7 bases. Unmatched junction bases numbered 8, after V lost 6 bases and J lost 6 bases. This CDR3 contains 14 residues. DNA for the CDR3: TGTGCCAGCAGCCACCAGACAGGGTTTCAGCCCCAGCATTTT. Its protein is CASSHQTGFQPQHF.

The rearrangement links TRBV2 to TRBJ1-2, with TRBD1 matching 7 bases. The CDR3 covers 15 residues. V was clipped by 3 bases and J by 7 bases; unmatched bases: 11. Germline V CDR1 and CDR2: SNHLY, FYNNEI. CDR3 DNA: TGTGCCAGCAGTGATAATCTCGACAGGGCTGGTGGCTACACCTTC. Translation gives CASSDNLDRAGGYTF.